Detailed here is one T cell receptor beta chain. As handled by the study authors: For nucleated cells, counts were estimated from reference gene primer amplification. The table came from immunoSEQ multiplex PCR; TCRdb's copy has only in-frame clones and leaves some out. For V, J and clone size, that table is used; D and trimming come from the DNA. The table has about 180,000 clones, 89% seen once; the top ten hold around 1.9%. This specimen belongs to a study of blood T cell repertoires in COVID-19. Looking at the study overall: From the United States, Italy and Spain came samples of acute and convalescent COVID-19.

J lost 2 bases, V lost 6 bases, and 6 bases had no gene match. The CDR3 totals 14 residues. Germline CDR1 reads SGHDT; CDR2 reads YYEEEE. The source material was peripheral blood. The rearrangement uses TRBV5-6 and TRBJ2-7; 9 bases line up with TRBD1. The receptor's source is a young man who had recovered from COVID-19. CDR3 sequence reads: CASNSGQGTYEQYF. The DNA of the CDR3 is TGTGCCAGCAACTCCGGACAGGGGACCTACGAGCAGTACTTC.